Listed below are T cell receptor beta chains from one sample, sequenced in a study of PD-1 blockade in classical Hodgkin lymphoma. The assay was immunoSEQ multiplex PCR, and TCRdb's table has in-frame clones only and misses some. Among some 90,000 clones, more than 70% were seen once, and the ten largest hold about a tenth. This specimen consisted of peripheral blood mononuclear cells (PBMCs), obtained before the fourth cycle of nivolumab. The source is a human donor with classical Hodgkin lymphoma. Each CDR3 is given with its conserved first and last residue. For some rows the clone size is stated as once, few or many, or as a class when expanded; others skip it.

v_call	clone_size	j_call	cdr3_aa
TRBV10-3	NA	TRBJ2-7	CAIREGQGAREQYF
TRBV29-1	NA	TRBJ2-1	CSVSAGHKFF
TRBV14	once	TRBJ1-1	CASSLGTVYTEAFF
TRBV6-5	NA	TRBJ2-7	CASIPAWGSFYEQYF
TRBV9	once	TRBJ2-4	CASSVGDRTHSYLAKNIQYF
TRBV7-9	few	TRBJ1-1	CASSLNRGQARAFF
TRBV6-5	NA	TRBJ2-2	CASSLPTGELFF
TRBV5-1	NA	TRBJ2-7	CASSMGSYEQYF
TRBV6-6	NA	TRBJ1-1	CASSGRMNTEAFF
TRBV7-3	NA	TRBJ2-3	CASSLGQGSPDTQYF
TRBV6-1	NA	TRBJ1-3	CASSEAWQANSGNTIYF
TRBV29-1	NA	TRBJ1-3	CSVVGGTGNSGNTIYF
TRBV7-3	NA	TRBJ1-2	CASSLTHTAGQGGGYTF
TRBV7-2	few	TRBJ2-3	CASSPRTSASLTDTQYF
TRBV9	NA	TRBJ2-3	CASSPDPDMRTQYF
TRBV10-3	NA	TRBJ1-1	CAISPTGTEAFF
TRBV7-2	few	TRBJ1-2	CASSLLPSDGYTF
TRBV29-1	once	TRBJ2-3	CSTREGSTDTQYF
TRBV21-1	NA	TRBJ1-1	CASSTLPEAFF
TRBV4-1	NA	TRBJ2-1	CASSLLAGGYNEQFF
TRBV7-9	NA	TRBJ2-1	CASSLQGKPPNEQFF
TRBV19	NA	TRBJ1-5	CASSMDWTGTRLFQPQHF
TRBV5-5	once	TRBJ1-4	CASSLVGKEKLFF
TRBV30	once	TRBJ1-4	CAWSVKGFEKLFF
TRBV5-4	NA	TRBJ2-5	CASSRGATDQETQYF
TRBV18	NA	TRBJ2-7	CASSPGGSPLAYEQYF
TRBV10-3	once	TRBJ2-7	CAISDRDPQGEQYF
TRBV6-1	few	TRBJ2-1	CALRDRGYNEQFF
TRBV28	few	TRBJ1-5	CASSRGGYSNQPQHF
TRBV6-5	few	TRBJ1-1	CASSFDRASEAFF
TRBV6-1	NA	TRBJ1-2	CASSRGQGLYGYTF
TRBV18	NA	TRBJ1-3	CASSPTPGQRTGNTIYF
TRBV6-6	NA	TRBJ2-2	CASSYTPNDTGELFF
TRBV6-5	NA	TRBJ1-1	CASSYSTLTEAFF
TRBV4-2	NA	TRBJ2-5	CASSQEGFGPETQYF
TRBV28	NA	TRBJ2-7	CASSLDRWEQYF
TRBV5-1	once	TRBJ1-4	CASSLLHRSTGVGEKLFF
TRBV18	NA	TRBJ2-7	CASSPRSYSYEQYF
TRBV27	NA	TRBJ2-7	CASSLSGFEQYF
TRBV28	NA	TRBJ1-1	CASSLSRNTEAFF
TRBV28	NA	TRBJ2-4	CASSLSLRGEFLAKNIQYF
TRBV10-3	NA	TRBJ1-1	CAIRDRAGRRAFF
TRBV18	NA	TRBJ2-1	CASSPEWDSLNEQFF
TRBV7-9	few	TRBJ1-1	CASSLSLGITEAFF
TRBV6-5	once	TRBJ2-3	CASSPAGAGTDTQYF
TRBV5-1	NA	TRBJ1-1	CASSAGMGTEAFF
TRBV7-9	NA	TRBJ2-7	CASSLGHLVHEQYF
TRBV4-2	few	TRBJ2-3	CASSQVLGLAASTDTQYF
TRBV7-7	NA	TRBJ2-5	CASSPRKGETQYF
TRBV6-5	NA	TRBJ1-4	CASSLRGWEKLFF
TRBV6-4	NA	TRBJ1-2	CASRLRQGAVYGYTF